This T cell receptor beta chain came from a study of blood T cell repertoires in COVID-19. Overall study context: Donors in the United States, Italy and Spain gave samples during acute or convalescent COVID-19. The cDNA or gDNA used as material had been derived from T cells, B-cell-depleted T cells, or PBMCs.

Original handling: Amplified reference gene primers provided the basis for estimating nucleated cell counts. Produced via immunoSEQ multiplex PCR; TCRdb's table is partial and in-frame only. D and trimming were read from the DNA, whereas the V and J calls and clone size are those reported in that table. The sample gives around 130,000 clones, approximately 89% of which show up once; more than 3.5% is in the top ten. Trimming cost V 3 bases and J 3 bases, with 13 bases left between them. This CDR3 region has 14 residues. Germline V CDR1 and CDR2: SGHNT, YYREEE (reference sequence). The chain carries TRBV5-4 and TRBJ2-7; perhaps TRBD1 as D (6 bases). Material for sequencing was peripheral blood. The sequence was obtained from a human donor in a cohort sampled during active COVID-19. CDR3 protein: CASSYPGQNYEQYV. CDR3 nucleotides: TGTGCCAGCAGCTACCCGGGACAAAACTACGAGCAGTACGTC.